Below, 21 T cell receptor beta chains from the same sample are listed, as sequenced in a study of blood T cell repertoires in COVID-19. Using immunoSEQ multiplex PCR, the repertoire was profiled, and TCRdb retains in-frame clones only, with some absent. The table includes about 170,000 clones, around 88% detected once. The sequenced sample was PBMCs or T cells enriched from blood (not recorded which). All receptors come from a woman aged 45 to 65 in a cohort exposed to, infected with or recovered from COVID-19 (not recorded which).

As DNA, the CDR3 is TGTGCCAGCAGCTCGGGCCCGGGACTAGCGGGCTACGAGCAGTACTTC. Protein sequence: CASSSGPGLAGYEQYF. V usage is TRBV7-9 and J usage is TRBJ2-7, with 12 nucleotides matching TRBD2. Trimming at V came to 4 bases and at J to 3 bases, leaving 7 bases not matched to a gene. The CDR3 totals 16 residues. Germline loops: CDR1 SEHNR, CDR2 FQNEAQ (reference sequence).

J is TRBJ1-1 and V is TRBV3-1 (or the pseudogene TRBV3-2); D is perhaps TRBD1 (5 bases). CDR1 and CDR2 (germline): LGHDT, YNNKEL (reference sequence). Deletions cut 5 bases from V and 3 bases from J, with 13 bases between. The CDR3 consists of 14 residues. CDR3 region: CASSDGDFDTEAFF. CDR3 DNA: TGTGCCAGCAGCGACGGGGACTTTGACACTGAAGCTTTCTTT.

The J gene is TRBJ2-2, the V gene TRBV5-1; TRBD2 matches 11 bases. Trimming removed 4 bases from V and 7 bases from J; junction bases left unmatched: 9. Germline V gene data show CDR1 as SGHRS and CDR2 as YFSETQ. This CDR3 has 16 residues. CDR3 region: CASSPVAGGTVGELFF. CDR3 nucleotides: TGCGCCAGCAGCCCGGTAGCGGGAGGGACGGTCGGGGAGCTGTTTTTT.

CDR3 DNA sequence: TGTGCCAGCAGTTACTCGACTAGCGGGACCGGGGAGCTGTTTTTT. Protein product: CASSYSTSGTGELFF. The chain is built from TRBV6-6 and TRBJ2-2; 10 positions agree with TRBD2. Per the germline V gene, CDR1 is MNHNY and CDR2 is SVGAGI (reference sequence). V was pared by 0 bases and J by 5 bases, with 0 bases of the junction left unmatched. The CDR3 is made up of 15 amino acids.

The chain employs TRBV29-1 and TRBJ2-1, with D maybe TRBD2 (6 bases). V gave up 8 bases and J gave up 7 bases, with 15 bases separating them. CDR1 and CDR2 from the germline V gene are SQVTM and ANQGSEA. There are 12 residues in the CDR3. CDR3 in amino acids: CSSTGGSNEQFF. The CDR3 DNA follows: TGCAGCTCAACCGGGGGTTCGAATGAGCAGTTCTTC.

This clone was seen once. The chain has TRBV6-5 and TRBJ1-4; 8 nucleotides agree with TRBD1. After removal of 4 bases from V and 7 bases from J, the junction contained 5 bases not matched to a gene. Per the germline V gene, CDR1 is MNHEY and CDR2 is SVGAGI. The CDR3 has 14 residues. The CDR3: CASSLETGGEKLFF. CDR3 DNA: TGTGCCAGCAGTTTGGAAACAGGGGGTGAAAAACTGTTTTTT.

The chain carries TRBV29-1 and TRBJ2-2; 8 nucleotides line up with TRBD2. J was trimmed by 3 bases and V by 5 bases; bases with no gene match: 8. This CDR3 has 15 amino acids. Germline values: CDR1 SQVTM, CDR2 ANQGSEA. The chain's CDR3 is CSVFLLADYTGELFF. The CDR3 DNA follows: TGCAGCGTTTTTTTACTAGCGGATTACACCGGGGAGCTGTTTTTT.

The chain uses TRBV10-3 and TRBJ1-1; no firm D call. Per the germline V gene, CDR1 is ENHRY and CDR2 is SYGVKD. Deletions cut 3 bases from V and 5 bases from J, with 13 bases between. The CDR3 sequence is 14 residues long. The CDR3 sequence: CAISERGVETEAFF. CDR3 nucleotides: TGTGCCATCAGTGAACGGGGTGTTGAGACTGAAGCTTTCTTT.

V gene TRBV5-5 combines with J gene TRBJ2-2, with 8 positions matching TRBD2. Per germline, CDR1 SGHKS and CDR2 YYEKEE (reference sequence). V shed 1 base and J 5 bases; nucleotides not matched to a gene: 7. The CDR3 length is 16 residues. CDR3 in amino acids: CASSLRLAGGTGELFF. For the CDR3, the DNA is TGTGCCAGCAGCTTGCGCCTAGCGGGTGGTACCGGGGAGCTGTTTTTT.

The chain combines TRBV5-6 with TRBJ2-7, with 8 nucleotides matching TRBD1. Germline V gene lookup returns CDR1 SGHDT and CDR2 YYEEEE. The CDR3 extends over 15 amino acids. Germline trimming cut 3 bases from V and 5 bases from J; bases unmatched to any gene: 10. CDR3 bases: TGTGCCAGCAGCTCATCACGGGACAGGCGTGACGAGCAGTACTTC. Translation: CASSSSRDRRDEQYF.

This rearrangement joins TRBV6-4 to TRBJ1-2; TRBD1 aligns across 9 bases. Germline CDR1 is MRHNA and CDR2 is SNTAGT. V gave up 5 bases and J gave up 4 bases; unmatched junction bases: 2. This CDR3 contains 13 residues. In DNA form, the CDR3 reads TGTGCCAGCAGTTCGGACAGGGGCTATGGCTACACCTTC. The encoded protein is CASSSDRGYGYTF.

J is TRBJ2-7 and V is TRBV11-2; 10 nucleotides match TRBD2. Germline CDR1 and CDR2: SGHAT and FQNNGV. The CDR3 is made up of 15 amino acids. Trimming at V came to 5 bases and at J to 3 bases, leaving 7 bases not matched to a gene. The CDR3 bases are TGTGCCAGCAGCCGAGCGGGAGGGTCGAGCTACGAGCAGTACTTC. Translating gives CASSRAGGSSYEQYF.

This rearrangement joins TRBV6-2 or TRBV6-3 to TRBJ1-1; D call uncertain. Trimming stripped 5 bases from V and 10 bases from J, with 11 bases between. Germline V gene data show CDR1 as MNHEY and CDR2 as SVGEGT. The length of the CDR3 is 11 residues. The chain's CDR3 is CASSQSNVAFF. CDR3 coding DNA: TGTGCCAGCAGTCAGTCCAACGTAGCTTTCTTT.

This sequence joins TRBV6-5 and TRBJ2-3; 7 positions agree with TRBD1. J was trimmed by 4 bases and V by 6 bases; bases with no gene match: 4. The germline V gene has CDR1 MNHEY and CDR2 SVGAGI. CDR3 length equals 13 residues. The CDR3 DNA is TGTGCCAGCAGGACTACAGGGGCAGATACGCAGTATTTT. Its translation: CASRTTGADTQYF.

The chain recombines TRBV3-1 (or the pseudogene TRBV3-2) with TRBJ2-2; a weak D match, TRBD2 (6 bases). V lost 5 bases and J 6 bases, leaving 7 bases between the germline ends. The CDR3 extends over 12 amino acids. Germline CDR1 LGHDT, CDR2 YNNKEL (reference sequence). The chain's CDR3 is CASSERAGELFF. DNA for the CDR3: TGTGCCAGCAGCGAGCGGGCCGGGGAGCTGTTTTTT.

This sequence joins TRBV6-6 and TRBJ1-1; 7 bases align to TRBD1. V lost 8 bases, J lost 1 base, and 10 bases stayed unmatched. CDR3 length equals 15 residues. Germline CDR1 reads MNHNY; CDR2 reads SVGAGI (reference sequence). The DNA of the CDR3 is TGTGCCAGCGGGGGACAGTCCAACTGGAACACTGAAGCTTTCTTT. Residues: CASGGQSNWNTEAFF.

V is TRBV7-9 and J is TRBJ1-2; TRBD1 matches at 8 bases. V was clipped by 2 bases and J by 7 bases; unmatched bases: 9. Germline V lookup: CDR1 SEHNR, CDR2 FQNEAQ (reference sequence). The CDR3 sequence is 15 residues long. CDR3 loop: CASSLNRQGIFGYTF. Here the CDR3 DNA reads TGTGCCAGCAGCTTAAACCGACAGGGGATTTTTGGCTACACCTTC.

This clone has more than one count but fewer than ten. The chain is built from TRBV4-1 and TRBJ1-2, with a possible D match to TRBD1 (5 bases). Germline CDR1 MGHRA, CDR2 YSYEKL. Trimming removed 0 bases from V and 4 bases from J, with 18 bases in between. CDR3 size: 17 residues. CDR3 residues: CASSQEPPPGLAYGYTF. The CDR3, as DNA: TGCGCCAGCAGCCAAGAACCCCCCCCAGGGCTTGCCTATGGCTACACCTTC.

The CDR3 nucleotides read TGTGCCAGCAGCCAAGCCGGGACAAATTATAATTCACCCCTCCACTTT. This codes for CASSQAGTNYNSPLHF. V and J are TRBV4-2 and TRBJ1-6; TRBD1 might be the D (6 bases). The germline CDR1 and CDR2 sequences are LGHNA and YNFKEQ. This CDR3 region has 16 residues. The ends were cut back, 1 base at V and 4 bases at J, with 11 bases in the middle.

The rearrangement uses TRBV6-5 and TRBJ2-2; D ambiguous. Germline V gives CDR1 MNHEY, CDR2 SVGAGI. V was cut by 7 bases and J by 4 bases, with 10 bases left in between. CDR3 length: 13 residues. The CDR3 loop reads CASTLRGTGELFF. In DNA form, the CDR3 reads TGTGCCAGCACCCTAAGAGGCACCGGGGAGCTGTTTTTT.

This chain joins TRBV7-2 and TRBJ1-6, with D maybe TRBD1 (6 bases). The CDR3 sequence is 15 residues long. Trimming removed 5 bases from V and 7 bases from J, with 15 bases in between. Germline V gene sequence: CDR1 SGHTA, CDR2 FQGNSA. The CDR3 region is CASSANDRRNSPLHF. The CDR3, as DNA: TGTGCCAGCAGCGCAAATGACAGGAGGAATTCACCCCTCCACTTT.